Sequencing of this T cell receptor (beta chain) was carried out in a study of identical twins. The CDR3 extends over 14 amino acids. Germline assignment: CDR1 MNHNS and CDR2 SASEGT. V trimming: 6 bases; J trimming: 0 bases; junction bases outside the gene matches: 2. This clonotype was found a few times. TCRdb used MiXCR to reprocess the 5' RACE reads, holding one entry per CDR3 protein. The data show roughly 750,000 distinct CDR3 sequences, roughly 20% seen once. The same sample was also studied in work on T cells expressing NK-cell markers. That study adds: These clonotypes also led the CD3+CD56-NKG2C+ fraction in four donors.

The rearrangement joins TRBV6-1 to TRBJ1-5; 7 positions agree with TRBD1. This TCR was recovered from a young woman in good health. Sequenced input: PBMCs. The CDR3 loop is CASRTGNSNQPQHF. As DNA, the CDR3 is TGTGCCAGCAGGACAGGGAATAGCAATCAGCCCCAGCATTTT.